This T cell receptor beta chain originates from a study of human T cells and chemical hapten exposure. TCRdb fed the RACE reads into MiXCR, producing one record per CDR3 protein. Of tens of thousands of distinct CDR3 sequences listed, about 10% are singletons. Germline-derived CDR1 and CDR2 are KGHSH and LQKENI. Trimming cost V 1 base and J 0 bases; bases outside gene matches: 8. This CDR3 contains 18 residues. Stated time point: patch test 3, about 24 weeks after DPC sensitization. Sample treatment: therapeutic diphenylcyclopropenone sensitization with weekly scalp DPC. The origin of this receptor is a woman in her forties or fifties with alopecia areata. Some clones in this sample may be carry-over from other donors' samples. The rearrangement joins TRBV18 to TRBJ2-3, with 9 bases lining up with TRBD2. Source: whole blood, taken in connection with sensitization to the hapten diphenylcyclopropenone (DPC). The CDR3 sequence is CASSPLSTSGMSTDTQYF. CDR3 nucleotide sequence: TGTGCCAGCTCACCACTCTCGACTAGCGGCATGAGCACAGATACGCAGTATTTT.